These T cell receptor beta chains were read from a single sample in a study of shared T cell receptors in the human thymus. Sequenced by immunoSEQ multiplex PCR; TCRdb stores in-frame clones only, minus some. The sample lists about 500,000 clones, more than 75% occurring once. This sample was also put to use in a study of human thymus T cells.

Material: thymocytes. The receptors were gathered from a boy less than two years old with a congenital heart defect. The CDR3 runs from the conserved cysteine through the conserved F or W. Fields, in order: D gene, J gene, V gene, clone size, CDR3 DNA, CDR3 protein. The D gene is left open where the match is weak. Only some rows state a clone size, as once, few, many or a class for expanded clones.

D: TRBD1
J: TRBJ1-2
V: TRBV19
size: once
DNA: TGTGCCAGTAGTACGAGGACAGGGCTGGATGGCTACACCTTC
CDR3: CASSTRTGLDGYTF

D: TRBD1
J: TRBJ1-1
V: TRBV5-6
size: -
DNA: TGTGCCAGCAGCTTGACCGGACAGGACGAAGCTTTCTTT
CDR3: CASSLTGQDEAFF

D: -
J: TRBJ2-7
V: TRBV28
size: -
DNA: TGTGCCAGCAGTTTCAGGGTCTACGAGCAGTACTTC
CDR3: CASSFRVYEQYF

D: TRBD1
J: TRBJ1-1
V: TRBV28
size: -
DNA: TGTGCCAGCAGTCGGCCGACATCAGGGGGGGCTTTCTTT
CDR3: CASSRPTSGGAFF

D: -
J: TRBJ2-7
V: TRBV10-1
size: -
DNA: TGCGCCAGCAGTGTTTATGGACAGCCCCAAGCCTACGAGCAGTACTTC
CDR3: CASSVYGQPQAYEQYF

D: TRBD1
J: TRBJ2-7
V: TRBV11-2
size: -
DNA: TGTGCCAGCAGCTACCACCGGGACAGGGGGTACGAGCAGTACTTC
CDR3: CASSYHRDRGYEQYF

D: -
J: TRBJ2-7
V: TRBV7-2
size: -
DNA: TGTGCCAGCAGCTCGGACGTAGGGGCGGAGAGGAGCTCCTACGAGCAGTACTTC
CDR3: CASSSDVGAERSSYEQYF

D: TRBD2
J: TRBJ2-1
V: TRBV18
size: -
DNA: TGTGCCAGCTCACCAGGACGAGGGACTAGCGGGGATAATTCCTACAATGAGCAGTTCTTC
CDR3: CASSPGRGTSGDNSYNEQFF

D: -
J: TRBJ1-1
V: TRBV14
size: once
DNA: TGTGCCAGCAGCCTATTCGGGACTTCCGAAGGAAGCACTGAAGCTTTCTTT
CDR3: CASSLFGTSEGSTEAFF

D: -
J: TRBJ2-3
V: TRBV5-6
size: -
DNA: TGTGCCAGCAGCTCATTCACAGATACGCAGTATTTT
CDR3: CASSSFTDTQYF

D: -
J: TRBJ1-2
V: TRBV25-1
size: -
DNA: TGTGCCAGCAGTGACCACGGGAACTATGGCTACACCTTC
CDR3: CASSDHGNYGYTF

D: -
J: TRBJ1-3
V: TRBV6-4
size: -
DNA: TGTGCCAGCAGTGACTCGCGAGGAAACACCATATATTTT
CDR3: CASSDSRGNTIYF

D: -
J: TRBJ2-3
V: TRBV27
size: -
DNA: TGTGCCAGCAGTCCCCCTAGCACAGATACGCAGTATTTT
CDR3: CASSPPSTDTQYF

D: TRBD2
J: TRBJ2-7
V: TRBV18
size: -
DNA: TGTGCCAGCTCACCTTCTAGCGGGAGGGCCTACGAGCAGTACTTC
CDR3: CASSPSSGRAYEQYF

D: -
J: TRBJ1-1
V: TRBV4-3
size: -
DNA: TGCGCCAGCAGCCAGTGGAGGGTGGAGCGAACCCAGAACACTGAAGCTTTCTTT
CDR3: CASSQWRVERTQNTEAFF

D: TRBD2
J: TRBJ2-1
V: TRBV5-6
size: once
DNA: TGTGCCAGCAGTTATCAAACTAGCGGGAGGGTGGATGAGCAGTTCTTC
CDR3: CASSYQTSGRVDEQFF

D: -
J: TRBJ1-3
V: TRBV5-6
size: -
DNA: TGTGCCAGCAGCTCCGGTTTTGGAAACACCATATATTTT
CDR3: CASSSGFGNTIYF

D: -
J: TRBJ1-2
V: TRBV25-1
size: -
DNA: TGTGCCAGCAGTGAATCCTACGATCCCCCGGGCTATGGCTACACCTTC
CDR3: CASSESYDPPGYGYTF

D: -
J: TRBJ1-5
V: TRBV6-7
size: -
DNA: TGTGCCAGCATGGGCGCAGATCAGCCCCAGCATTTT
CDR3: CASMGADQPQHF

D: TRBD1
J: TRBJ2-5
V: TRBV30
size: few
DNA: TGTGCCTGGATTCCCGGACAGGGGGCCGGAGAGACCCAGTACTTC
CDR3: CAWIPGQGAGETQYF

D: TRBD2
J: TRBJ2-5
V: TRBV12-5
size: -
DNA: TGTGCTAGTGGTGAAGGGACTAGGGGAATAGACCAAGAGACCCAGTACTTC
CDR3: CASGEGTRGIDQETQYF

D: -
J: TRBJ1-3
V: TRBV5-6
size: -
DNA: TGTGCCAGCAGCTGGAGACTGTACTCTGGAAACACCATATATTTT
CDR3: CASSWRLYSGNTIYF

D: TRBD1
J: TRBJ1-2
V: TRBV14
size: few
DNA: TGTGCCAGCAGCCAGCAGAACAGGGGTAGCACCTTC
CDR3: CASSQQNRGSTF

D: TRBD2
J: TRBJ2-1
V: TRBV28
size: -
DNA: TGTGCCAGCAGTTTAAGGCGGGAGTCCTACAATGAGCAGTTCTTC
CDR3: CASSLRRESYNEQFF

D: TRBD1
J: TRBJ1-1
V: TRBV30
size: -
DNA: TGTGCCTGGAGTGTACATGTCAGGGGGCTTGAGATGAGGACTGAAGCTTTCTTT
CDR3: CAWSVHVRGLEMRTEAFF

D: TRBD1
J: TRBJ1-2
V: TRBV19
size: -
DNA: TGTGCCAGTAGTAGAAAAGAAACGTCCCGGGACAGCGGCAAGGGTGGCTACACCTTC
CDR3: CASSRKETSRDSGKGGYTF

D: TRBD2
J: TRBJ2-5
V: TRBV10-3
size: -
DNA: TGTGCCACCGCGGGACTAGGGATAGGGACCCAGTACTTC
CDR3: CATAGLGIGTQYF

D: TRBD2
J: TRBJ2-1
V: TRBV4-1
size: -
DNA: TGCGCCAGCAGCCAAGAAGGCCTAGCGGGAGGCTCCTACAATGAGCAGTTCTTC
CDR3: CASSQEGLAGGSYNEQFF

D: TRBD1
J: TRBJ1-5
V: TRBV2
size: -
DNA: TGTGCCAGCAGTGTGCAGGGCAGGGGGCAGGGGGGCAATCAGCCCCAGCATTTT
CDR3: CASSVQGRGQGGNQPQHF

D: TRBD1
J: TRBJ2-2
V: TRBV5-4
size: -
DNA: TGTGCCAGCAGCCACGGACCGGGACAGGGGGACACCGGGGAGCTGTTTTTT
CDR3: CASSHGPGQGDTGELFF